The next 10 T cell receptor beta chains were all read from a single sample in a study of metastatic and nonmetastatic thyroid tumors. Treatment of any kind had been given to no patient before thyroid surgery. TCRdb reanalyzed the PCR reads with MiXCR. Of 30,000 or so clones in the sample, approximately 7% were seen once. The sequencing sample was made of blood. Receptors originate from a female donor with papillary thyroid cancer or a benign thyroid nodule (not recorded which). Some clones in this sample may be carry-over from other donors' samples.

Many counts were recorded for this clone. V and J are TRBV6-1 and TRBJ2-1; 9 positions match TRBD2. The germline V gene has CDR1 MNHNS and CDR2 SASEGT. V shed 1 base, J shed 9 bases, and the junction held 10 bases outside the gene matches. The length of the CDR3 is 16 residues. The CDR3 nucleotides are TGTGCCAGCAGTGAAGTGGGTAGCGGGAGTGTAGGTGAGCAGTTCTTC. Its protein is CASSEVGSGSVGEQFF.

This clone was recorded at least ten times. This sequence joins TRBV28 and TRBJ1-5; no reliable D call. V lost 3 bases and J lost 7, with 22 bases in between. The CDR3 consists of 17 residues. Germline values: CDR1 MDHEN, CDR2 SYDVKM. CDR3 coding DNA: TGTGCCAGCAGTTTCGACTCTACCAAGCGGTGGGAACAGCCCCAGCATTTT. Its protein product is CASSFDSTKRWEQPQHF.

This chain links TRBV9 with TRBJ2-4; 7 nucleotides match TRBD2. Germline CDR1 reads SGDLS; CDR2 reads YYNGEE. This CDR3 contains 16 residues. V was pared by 0 bases and J by 0 bases, with 3 bases of the junction left unmatched. The CDR3 spells CASSVGGGLAKNIQYF. CDR3 coding DNA: TGTGCCAGCAGCGTAGGGGGGGGTCTAGCCAAAAACATTCAGTACTTC. Full variable domain (outside the CDR3, taken from reference TRBV9 and TRBJ2-4): DSGVTQTPKHLITATGQRVTLRCSPRSGDLSVYWYQQSLDQGLQFLIQYYNGEERAKGNILERFSAQQFPDLHSELNLSSLELGDSALYFCASSVGGGLAKNIQYFGAGTRLSVL.

This clone was seen a handful of times. This may stem from a read error, because a much larger clone lies one nucleotide away. The rearrangement joins TRBV6-2 or TRBV6-3 to TRBJ2-7, with D possibly being TRBD2 (6 bases). V was clipped by 5 bases and J by 5 bases, with 19 bases between them. The CDR3 runs 15 residues. Germline CDR1 and CDR2: MNHEY and SVGEGT. Here the CDR3 DNA reads TGTGCCAGCAGTGAAACGGCCGGGGGTCCCCACGAGCAGTACTTC. It encodes CASSETAGGPHEQYF.

The sample holds many counts of this clone. The rearrangement links TRBV19 to TRBJ2-3; no clear D. In germline, CDR1 is LNHDA, CDR2 SQIVND (reference sequence). There are 12 residues in the CDR3. Trimming stripped 4 bases from V and 5 bases from J, with 7 bases between. CDR3 DNA: TGTGCCAGTAGTAACTACGTAGATACGCAGTATTTT. Residues: CASSNYVDTQYF.

This clone has a count of ten or more. The chain has TRBV7-9 and TRBJ2-5, with 8 nucleotides matching TRBD1. This CDR3 region has 14 residues. The V gene's germline CDR1 is SEHNR and CDR2 FQNEAQ (reference sequence). The ends lost 4 bases at V and 5 bases at J; junction bases unmatched: 6. CDR3 region: CASSSGQGSETQYF. The CDR3 region has the DNA TGTGCCAGCAGCTCTGGACAGGGAAGTGAGACCCAGTACTTC.

This clone has ten or more counts. The chain combines TRBV19 with TRBJ1-2; D gene uncertain. Trimming removed 5 bases at V and 6 bases at J, with 13 bases between. Germline values: CDR1 LNHDA, CDR2 SQIVND (reference sequence). There are 13 residues in the CDR3. Written as DNA, the CDR3 is TGTGCCAGTAGTTCTCCGAGGAGGGATGGCTACACCTTC. It encodes CASSSPRRDGYTF.

This clone was seen ten or more times. V gene TRBV14 combines with J gene TRBJ2-3, with 8 bases matching TRBD2. CDR1 and CDR2 (germline): SGHDN, FVKESK. The V gene end was trimmed by 3 bases and the J gene end by 2 bases; junction bases not matched to a gene: 4. There are 15 residues in the CDR3. The CDR3 DNA reads TGTGCCAGCAGCCATATAGCGGGGACCACAGATACGCAGTATTTT. Protein product: CASSHIAGTTDTQYF.

This clone occurred many times. The CDR3 reads CASSLLGSGALLSGNTIYF. Here the CDR3 DNA reads TGTGCCAGCAGCTTATTAGGGTCAGGGGCCCTACTCTCTGGAAACACCATATATTTT. V and J are TRBV11-1 and TRBJ1-3; TRBD1 is a possible D gene (6 bases). Trimming left V 2 bases short and J 0 bases short, with 20 bases between. Germline CDR1 is SGHAT and CDR2 is FQDESV (reference sequence). The length of the CDR3 is 19 residues.

The sample holds many counts of this clone. The chain employs TRBV6-1 and TRBJ2-1; D tentatively fits TRBD1 or TRBD2 (5 bases each). V lost 4 bases and J 4 bases, leaving 14 bases between the germline ends. Germline assignment: CDR1 MNHNS and CDR2 SASEGT. The CDR3 has 15 residues. The CDR3 DNA is TGTGCCAGCAGTGGGGGCAGGACTTTATACAATGAGCAGTTCTTC. It specifies CASSGGRTLYNEQFF.